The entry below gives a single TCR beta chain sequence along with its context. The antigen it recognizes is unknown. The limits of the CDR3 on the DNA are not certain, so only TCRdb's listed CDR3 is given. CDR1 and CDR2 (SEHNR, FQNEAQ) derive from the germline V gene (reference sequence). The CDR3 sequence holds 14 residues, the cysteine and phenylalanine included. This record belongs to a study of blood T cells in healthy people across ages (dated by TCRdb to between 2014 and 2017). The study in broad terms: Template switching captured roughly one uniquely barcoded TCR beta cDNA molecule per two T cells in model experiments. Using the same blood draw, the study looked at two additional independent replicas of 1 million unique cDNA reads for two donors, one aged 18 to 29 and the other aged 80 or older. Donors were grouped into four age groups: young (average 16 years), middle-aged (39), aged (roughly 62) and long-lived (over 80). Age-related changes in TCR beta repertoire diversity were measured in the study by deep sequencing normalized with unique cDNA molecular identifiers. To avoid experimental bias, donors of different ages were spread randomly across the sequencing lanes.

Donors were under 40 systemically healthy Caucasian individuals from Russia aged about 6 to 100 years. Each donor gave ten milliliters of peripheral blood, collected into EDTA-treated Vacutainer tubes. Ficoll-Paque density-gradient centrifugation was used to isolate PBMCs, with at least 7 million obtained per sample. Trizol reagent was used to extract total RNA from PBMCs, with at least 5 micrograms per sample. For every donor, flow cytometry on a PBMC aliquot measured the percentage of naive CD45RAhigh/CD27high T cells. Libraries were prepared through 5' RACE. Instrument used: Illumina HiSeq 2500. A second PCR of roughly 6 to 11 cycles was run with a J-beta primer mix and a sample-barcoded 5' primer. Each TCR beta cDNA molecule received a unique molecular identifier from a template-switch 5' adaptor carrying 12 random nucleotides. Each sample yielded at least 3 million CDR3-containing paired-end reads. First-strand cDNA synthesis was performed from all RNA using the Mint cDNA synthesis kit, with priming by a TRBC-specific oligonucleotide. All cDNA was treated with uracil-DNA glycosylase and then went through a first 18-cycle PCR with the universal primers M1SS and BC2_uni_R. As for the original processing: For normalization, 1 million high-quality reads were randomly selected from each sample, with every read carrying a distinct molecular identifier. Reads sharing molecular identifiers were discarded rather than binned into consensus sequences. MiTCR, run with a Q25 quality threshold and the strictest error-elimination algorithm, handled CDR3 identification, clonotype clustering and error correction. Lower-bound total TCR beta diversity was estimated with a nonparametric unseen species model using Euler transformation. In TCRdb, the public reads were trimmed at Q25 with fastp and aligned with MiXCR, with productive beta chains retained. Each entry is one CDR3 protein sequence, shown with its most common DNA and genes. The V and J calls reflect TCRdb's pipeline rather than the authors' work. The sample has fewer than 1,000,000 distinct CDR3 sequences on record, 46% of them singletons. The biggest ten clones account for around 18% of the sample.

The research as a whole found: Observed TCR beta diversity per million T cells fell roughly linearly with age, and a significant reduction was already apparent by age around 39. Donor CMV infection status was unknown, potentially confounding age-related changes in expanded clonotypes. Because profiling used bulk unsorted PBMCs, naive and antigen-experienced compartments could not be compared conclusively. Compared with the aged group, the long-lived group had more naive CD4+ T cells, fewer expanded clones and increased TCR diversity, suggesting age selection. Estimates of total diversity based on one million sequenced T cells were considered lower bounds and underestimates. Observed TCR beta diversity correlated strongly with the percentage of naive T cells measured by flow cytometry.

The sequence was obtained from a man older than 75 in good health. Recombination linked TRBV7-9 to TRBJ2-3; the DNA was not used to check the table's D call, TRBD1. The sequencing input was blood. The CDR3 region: CASTVGAGAYEQYF.